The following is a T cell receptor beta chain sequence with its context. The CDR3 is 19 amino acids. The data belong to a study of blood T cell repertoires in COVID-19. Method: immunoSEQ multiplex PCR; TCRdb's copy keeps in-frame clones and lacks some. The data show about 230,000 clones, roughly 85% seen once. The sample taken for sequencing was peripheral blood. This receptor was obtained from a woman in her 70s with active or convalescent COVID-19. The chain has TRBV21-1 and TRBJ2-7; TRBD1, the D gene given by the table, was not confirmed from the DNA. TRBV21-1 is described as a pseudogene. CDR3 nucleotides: TGTGCCAGCAGAAAAACTGTAAGTGTGGCGGACAGGGGGCCCTACGAGCAGTACTTC. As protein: CASRKTVSVADRGPYEQYF.